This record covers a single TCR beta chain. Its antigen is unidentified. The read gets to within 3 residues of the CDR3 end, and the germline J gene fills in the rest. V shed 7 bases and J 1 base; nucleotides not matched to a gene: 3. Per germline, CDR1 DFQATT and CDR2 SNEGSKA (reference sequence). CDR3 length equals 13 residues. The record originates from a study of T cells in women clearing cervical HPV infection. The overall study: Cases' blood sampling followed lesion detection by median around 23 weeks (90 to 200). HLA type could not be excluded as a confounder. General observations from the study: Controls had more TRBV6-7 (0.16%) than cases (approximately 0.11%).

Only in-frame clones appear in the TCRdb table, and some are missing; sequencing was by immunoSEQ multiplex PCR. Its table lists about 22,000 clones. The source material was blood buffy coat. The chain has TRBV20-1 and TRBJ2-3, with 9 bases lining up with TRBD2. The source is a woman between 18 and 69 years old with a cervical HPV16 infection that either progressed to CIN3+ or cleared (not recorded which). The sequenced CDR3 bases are TGCAGTGTCAGGACTAGCGGCACAGATACG. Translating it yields CSVRTSGTDT. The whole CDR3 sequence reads CSVRTSGTDTQYF.